This T cell receptor (beta chain) emerged from a study of shared clonotypes between healthy human individuals. General observations from the study: A handful of donors shared approximately 5% of their naive CD4 clonotypes.

When replicate PCRs were run on sorted subsets, they used 150 to 200 ng DNA, approximately 33,000 T cell genomes. The assay was immunoSEQ multiplex PCR, and TCRdb's table has in-frame clones only and misses some. The sample has nearly 600,000 clones; just under 97% are singletons. Details on this clone: Its antigen is unknown.

Naive CD8 cells comprised CD45RO-negative, CCR7-positively selected cells, excluding terminally differentiated effector memory CD45RA+ cells. All donors were healthy HIV-negative adults lacking recent acute infections or vaccinations. This receptor was taken from a woman in her twenties or thirties in good health. Material: naive CD8+ T cells sorted from blood.

In nucleotides, the CDR3 is TGCGCCAGCAGCCCGGGACAGGGTACATCCTACGAGCAGTACTTC. Translating it yields CASSPGQGTSYEQYF. The gene calls are TRBV4-1 and TRBJ2-7, with 9 bases aligning to TRBD1. The CDR3 runs 15 residues. The germline gives CDR1 MGHRA, CDR2 YSYEKL. The V segment lost 4 bases and the J segment 1 base; nucleotides outside the gene matches: 5.